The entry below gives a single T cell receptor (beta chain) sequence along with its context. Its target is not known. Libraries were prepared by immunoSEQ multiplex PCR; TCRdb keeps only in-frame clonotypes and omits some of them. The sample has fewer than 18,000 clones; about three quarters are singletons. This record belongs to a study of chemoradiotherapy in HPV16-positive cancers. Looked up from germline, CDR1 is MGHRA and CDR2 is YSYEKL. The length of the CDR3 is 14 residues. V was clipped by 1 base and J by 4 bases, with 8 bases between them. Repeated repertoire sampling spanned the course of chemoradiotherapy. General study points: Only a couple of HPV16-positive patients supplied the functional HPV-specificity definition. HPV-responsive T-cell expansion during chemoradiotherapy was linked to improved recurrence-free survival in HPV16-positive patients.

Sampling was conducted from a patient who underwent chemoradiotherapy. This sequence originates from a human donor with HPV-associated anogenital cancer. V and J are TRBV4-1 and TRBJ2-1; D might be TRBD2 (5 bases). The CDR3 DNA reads TGCGCCAGCAGCCAAGGGACTTCTTACAATGAGCAGTTCTTC. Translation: CASSQGTSYNEQFF.